Listed below are T cell receptor beta chains from one sample, sequenced in a study of blood T cell repertoires in COVID-19. Sequencing used immunoSEQ multiplex PCR; TCRdb keeps in-frame clones, though not all of them. The top ten clones hold roughly 2.8% of a sample with approximately 250,000 clones, around 93% of them seen once. Sequenced input: PBMCs or T cells enriched from blood (not recorded which). The receptors originated from a man between 35 and 55 years old who had been exposed to COVID-19. Each CDR3 is given with its conserved first and last residue. D genes are given only for firm matches.

TRBV4-1	17	TRBD2	TRBJ2-2	CASSQNSGSLITGELFF	TGCGCCAGCAGCCAAAATAGCGGGAGTCTTATCACCGGGGAGCTGTTTTTT
TRBV28	15	TRBD2	TRBJ2-3	CATSGLAGTTDTQYF	TGTGCCACGTCGGGACTAGCGGGAACCACAGATACGCAGTATTTT
TRBV28	15	TRBD1	TRBJ1-2	CASSFGQGNDYGYTF	TGTGCCAGCAGTTTTGGACAGGGGAATGACTATGGCTACACCTTC
TRBV7-8	15	-	TRBJ2-5	CASSLEGLIIETQYF	TGTGCCAGCAGCTTGGAGGGATTGATAATAGAGACCCAGTACTTC
TRBV28	14	-	TRBJ2-5	CASSLKQNQETQYF	TGTGCCAGCAGTTTAAAACAGAACCAAGAGACCCAGTACTTC
TRBV11-2	16	-	TRBJ1-2	CASSPWGGLENYGYTF	TGTGCCAGCAGCCCCTGGGGGGGGCTCGAGAACTATGGCTACACCTTC
TRBV3-1/TRBV3-2	14	-	TRBJ2-5	CASSQYGGQETQYF	TGTGCCAGCAGCCAATACGGGGGTCAAGAGACCCAGTACTTC
TRBV27	15	TRBD1	TRBJ1-4	CASRPGAGGNEKLFF	TGTGCCAGCAGGCCCGGGGCAGGGGGCAATGAAAAACTGTTTTTT
TRBV7-2	15	-	TRBJ1-6	CASSLSGGTDSPLHF	TGTGCCAGCAGCTTAAGCGGAGGTACCGATTCACCCCTCCACTTT
TRBV4-1	15	TRBD1	TRBJ1-3	CASSHRTGAGNTIYF	TGCGCCAGCAGCCATAGGACAGGGGCTGGAAACACCATATATTTT
TRBV3-1/TRBV3-2	14	-	TRBJ2-7	CASSQDHRESEQYF	TGTGCCAGCAGCCAAGATCACAGGGAGTCCGAGCAGTACTTC
TRBV24-1	17	TRBD2	TRBJ2-1	CATSDWGLGGSYNEQFF	TGTGCCACCAGTGATTGGGGACTAGGTGGCTCCTACAATGAGCAGTTCTTC
TRBV5-5	16	TRBD1	TRBJ2-2	CASSLGQGVNTGELFF	TGTGCCAGCAGCTTGGGACAGGGGGTGAACACCGGGGAGCTGTTTTTT
TRBV6-5	15	-	TRBJ2-7	CASTLEEGSDYEQYF	TGTGCCAGCACCCTGGAGGAGGGGTCTGACTACGAGCAGTACTTC
TRBV24-1	16	TRBD2	TRBJ2-7	CATSGRGTSGLLEQYF	TGTGCCACCAGTGGTCGGGGAACTAGCGGGCTCCTGGAGCAGTACTTC
TRBV20-1	12	-	TRBJ1-5	CSASKEDQPQHF	TGCAGTGCTAGTAAAGAGGATCAGCCCCAGCATTTT